Below, one TCR beta chain is given with its context. The PCR had 60 Vbeta and 13 Jbeta primers. Sequencing used immunoSEQ multiplex PCR; TCRdb keeps in-frame clones, though not all of them. The table lists some 60,000 clones, approximately 80% of them singletons, with approximately 1.5% in the top ten. The data were taken from a study of cytomegalovirus exposure and HLA in healthy donors. The CDR3 is 13 amino acids. Germline-derived CDR1 and CDR2 are SGHDN and FVKESK. The V gene lost 4 bases and the J gene lost 6 bases, with 13 bases spanning the gap. This TCR came from a human donor in good health. The rearrangement links TRBV14 to TRBJ2-7; no reliable D call. The specimen was PBMCs. The CDR3 region has the DNA TGTGCCAGCAGCCGATCGGCGGTGGGCGAGCAGTACTTC. It specifies CASSRSAVGEQYF.